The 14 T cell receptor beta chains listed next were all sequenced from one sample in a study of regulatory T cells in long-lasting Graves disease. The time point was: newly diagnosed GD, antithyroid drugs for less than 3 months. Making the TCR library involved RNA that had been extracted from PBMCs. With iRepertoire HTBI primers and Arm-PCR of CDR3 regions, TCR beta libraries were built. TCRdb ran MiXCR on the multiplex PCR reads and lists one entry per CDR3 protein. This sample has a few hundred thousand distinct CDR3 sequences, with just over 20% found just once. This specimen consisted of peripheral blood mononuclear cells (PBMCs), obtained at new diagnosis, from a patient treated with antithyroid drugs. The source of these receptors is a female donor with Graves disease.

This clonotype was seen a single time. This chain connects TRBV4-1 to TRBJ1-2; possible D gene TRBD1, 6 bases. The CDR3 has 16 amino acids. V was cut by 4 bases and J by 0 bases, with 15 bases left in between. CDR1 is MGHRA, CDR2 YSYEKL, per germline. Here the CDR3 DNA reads TGCGCCAGCAGCCCGGGACACCAGGCCACTAACTATGGCTACACCTTC. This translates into CASSPGHQATNYGYTF.

In nucleotides, the CDR3 is TGTGCCAGCTCACCCGGGTCGGGGGCGCCTGGAAACACCATATATTTT. Its protein is CASSPGSGAPGNTIYF. The V and J genes are TRBV18 and TRBJ1-3, with a tentative D call TRBD1 (6 bases). Trimming left V 3 bases short and J 2 bases short, with 14 bases between. Per germline, CDR1 KGHSH and CDR2 LQKENI. CDR3 length: 16 amino acids.

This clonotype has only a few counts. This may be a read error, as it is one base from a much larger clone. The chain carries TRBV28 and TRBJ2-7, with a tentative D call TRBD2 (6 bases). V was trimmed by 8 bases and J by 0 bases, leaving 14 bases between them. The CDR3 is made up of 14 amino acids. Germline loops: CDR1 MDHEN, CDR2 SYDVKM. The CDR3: CASGPMGGSYEQYF. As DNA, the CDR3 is TGTGCCAGCGGGCCGATGGGAGGCTCCTACGAGCAGTACTTC.

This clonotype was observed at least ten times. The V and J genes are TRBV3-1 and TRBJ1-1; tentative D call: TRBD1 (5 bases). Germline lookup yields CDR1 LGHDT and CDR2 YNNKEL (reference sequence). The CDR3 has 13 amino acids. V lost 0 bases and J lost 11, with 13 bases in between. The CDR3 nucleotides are TGTGCCAGCAGCCAAGACCCTAGGGGTGAGGCTTTCTTT. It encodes CASSQDPRGEAFF.

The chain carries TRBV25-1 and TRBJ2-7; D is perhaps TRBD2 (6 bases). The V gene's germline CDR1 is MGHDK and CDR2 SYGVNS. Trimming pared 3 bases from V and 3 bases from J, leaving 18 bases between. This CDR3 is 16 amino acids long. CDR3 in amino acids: CASSDHASRGLYEQYF. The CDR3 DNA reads TGTGCCAGCAGTGATCATGCCAGCCGGGGACTCTACGAGCAGTACTTC.

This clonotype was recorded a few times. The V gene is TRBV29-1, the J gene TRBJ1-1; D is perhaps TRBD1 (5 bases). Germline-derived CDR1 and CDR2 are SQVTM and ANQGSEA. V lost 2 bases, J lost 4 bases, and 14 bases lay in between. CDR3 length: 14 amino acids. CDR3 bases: TGCAGCGTTGAAAGCAGACAGTCGGCCACTGAAGCTTTCTTT. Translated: CSVESRQSATEAFF.

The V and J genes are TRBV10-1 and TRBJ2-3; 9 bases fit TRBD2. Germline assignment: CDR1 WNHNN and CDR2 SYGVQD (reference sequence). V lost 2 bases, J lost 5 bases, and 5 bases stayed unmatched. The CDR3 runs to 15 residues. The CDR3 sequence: CASSENSGRGDTQYF. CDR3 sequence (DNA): TGCGCCAGCAGTGAGAATAGCGGGAGAGGAGATACGCAGTATTTT.

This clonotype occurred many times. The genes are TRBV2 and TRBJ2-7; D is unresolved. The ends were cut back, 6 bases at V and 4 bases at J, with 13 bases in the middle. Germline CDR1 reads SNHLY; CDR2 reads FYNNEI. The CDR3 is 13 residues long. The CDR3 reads CASRSAGPYEQYF. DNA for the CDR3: TGTGCCAGCAGGTCCGCAGGCCCATACGAGCAGTACTTC. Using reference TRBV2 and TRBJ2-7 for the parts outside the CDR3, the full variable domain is EPEVTQTPSHQVTQMGQEVILRCVPISNHLYFYWYRQILGQKVEFLVSFYNNEISEKSEIFDDQFSVERPDGSNFTLKIRSTKLEDSAMYFCASRSAGPYEQYFGPGTRLTVT.

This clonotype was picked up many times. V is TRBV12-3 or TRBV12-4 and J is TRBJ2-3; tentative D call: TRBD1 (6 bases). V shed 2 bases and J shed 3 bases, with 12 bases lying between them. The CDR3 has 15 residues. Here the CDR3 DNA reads TGTGCCAGCAGTTTAAATGTGCAGGGGACAGATACGCAGTATTTT. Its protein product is CASSLNVQGTDTQYF.

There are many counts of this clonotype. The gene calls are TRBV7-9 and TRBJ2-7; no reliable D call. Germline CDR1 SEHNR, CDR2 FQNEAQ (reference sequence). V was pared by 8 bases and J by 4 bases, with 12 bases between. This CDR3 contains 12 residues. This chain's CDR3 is CASRGEPYEQYF. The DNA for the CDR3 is TGTGCCAGCCGAGGCGAGCCTTACGAGCAGTACTTC.

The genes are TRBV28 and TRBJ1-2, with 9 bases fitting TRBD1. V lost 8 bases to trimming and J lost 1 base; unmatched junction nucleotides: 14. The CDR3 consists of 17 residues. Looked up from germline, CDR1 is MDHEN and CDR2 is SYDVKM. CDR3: CASGRGTGFRLNYGYTF. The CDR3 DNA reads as TGTGCCAGCGGGAGAGGGACAGGGTTCCGTCTTAACTATGGCTACACCTTC.

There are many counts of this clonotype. CDR3 sequence reads: CSVGQGNYGYTF. For the CDR3, the DNA is TGCAGCGTTGGGCAGGGGAACTATGGCTACACCTTC. This sequence joins TRBV29-1 and TRBJ1-2, with a weak D call TRBD1 (6 bases). The CDR3 consists of 12 residues. Germline V gene lookup returns CDR1 SQVTM and CDR2 ANQGSEA. Trimming shortened V by 4 bases and J by 2 bases, and 8 bases separated the two germline ends.

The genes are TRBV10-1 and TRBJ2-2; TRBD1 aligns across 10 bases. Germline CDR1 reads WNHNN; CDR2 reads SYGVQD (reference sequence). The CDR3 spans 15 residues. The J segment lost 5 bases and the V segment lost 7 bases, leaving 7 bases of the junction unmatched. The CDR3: CASTPGQGWTGELFF. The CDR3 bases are TGCGCCAGCACTCCGGGACAGGGGTGGACCGGGGAGCTGTTTTTT.

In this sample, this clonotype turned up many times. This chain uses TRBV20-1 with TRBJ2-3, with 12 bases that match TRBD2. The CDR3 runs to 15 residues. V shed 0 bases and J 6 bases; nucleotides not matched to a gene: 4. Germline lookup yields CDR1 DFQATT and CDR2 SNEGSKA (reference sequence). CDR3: CSARETSGRGDTQYF. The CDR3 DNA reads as TGCAGTGCTAGAGAGACTAGCGGGAGAGGCGATACGCAGTATTTT.